One sample yielded the 8 T cell receptor beta chains listed below, sequenced in a study of human thymus T cells. Obtained as resections during corrective heart surgery, the thymus tissue was then studied. Assay used: immunoSEQ multiplex PCR; TCRdb lists only in-frame clones, some missing. The sample contains 70,000 to 75,000 clones, 90% to 95% of which appear only once. The sequenced material came from thymus tissue. All receptors come from a girl under three years old with a congenital heart defect but otherwise immunologically healthy.

The chain employs TRBV15 and TRBJ2-7; 10 bases match TRBD1. The CDR3 is made up of 13 amino acids. The J segment lost 9 bases and the V segment lost 5 bases, leaving 7 bases of the junction unmatched. Germline loops: CDR1 LNHNV, CDR2 YYDKDF (reference sequence). CDR3 DNA sequence: TGTGCCACCAGCCGGACAGGGGGTTCGGTGCAGTACTTC. Encoded protein: CATSRTGGSVQYF.

The rearrangement uses TRBV20-1 and TRBJ2-5; maybe TRBD2 (6 bases). V was trimmed by 7 bases and J by 1 base, leaving 7 bases between them. CDR1 and CDR2 from the germline V gene are DFQATT and SNEGSKA (reference sequence). CDR3 length equals 11 residues. CDR3: CSGTTQETQYF. The CDR3 nucleotides are TGCAGTGGGACTACCCAAGAGACCCAGTACTTC.

The chain links TRBV12-5 to TRBJ2-1; 8 bases line up with TRBD2. Germline V gene sequence: CDR1 LGHNT, CDR2 FRNRAP. This CDR3 comprises 13 residues. V lost 5 bases and J lost 5; bases outside the gene matches: 2. CDR3 sequence (DNA): TGTGCTAGTGGTCAAGCGGGAGACAATGAGCAGTTCTTC. This encodes CASGQAGDNEQFF. The full variable domain, in which reference TRBV12-5 and TRBJ2-1 provide the parts outside the CDR3, is DARVTQTPRHKVTEMGQEVTMRCQPILGHNTVFWYRQTMMQGLELLAYFRNRAPLDDSGMPKDRFSAEMPDATLATLKIQPSEPRDSAVYFCASGQAGDNEQFFGPGTRLTVL.

This sequence joins TRBV2 and TRBJ2-5; TRBD2 is a possible D gene (7 bases). The germline V gene encodes CDR1 SNHLY and CDR2 FYNNEI. The CDR3 runs to 15 residues. V was trimmed by 6 bases and J by 1 base, leaving 15 bases between them. As DNA, the CDR3 is TGTGCCAGCAGCCACGGGGGGCTAGCCCAAGAGACCCAGTACTTC. This gives the protein CASSHGGLAQETQYF.

This chain links TRBV7-6 with TRBJ2-2; TRBD2 matches 12 bases. CDR3 length equals 17 residues. V was pared by 5 bases and J by 4 bases, with 8 bases of the junction left unmatched. The germline V gene encodes CDR1 SGHVS and CDR2 FNYEAQ. The CDR3 spells CASSASLAGGTTGELFF. In DNA form, the CDR3 reads TGTGCCAGCAGCGCATCACTAGCGGGAGGCACCACCGGGGAGCTGTTTTTT.

The chain has TRBV14 and TRBJ2-5, with 13 bases that match TRBD2. V lost 8 bases to trimming and J lost 4 bases; unmatched junction nucleotides: 13. Germline assignment: CDR1 SGHDN and CDR2 FVKESK. The CDR3 is made up of 17 amino acids. The CDR3 nucleotides are TGTGCCAGCCGAATTGGGACTAGCGGGACCCGGGGAGAGACCCAGTACTTC. The encoded protein is CASRIGTSGTRGETQYF.

The CDR3 reads CASSQDLGHPYGYTF. As DNA, the CDR3 is TGTGCCAGCAGCCAAGATCTTGGGCATCCCTATGGCTACACCTTC. This rearrangement joins TRBV4-2 to TRBJ1-2; no firm D call. CDR3 length: 15 amino acids. Germline V gives CDR1 LGHNA, CDR2 YNFKEQ. V lost 0 bases and J lost 4, with 12 bases in between.

The chain has TRBV29-1 and TRBJ1-1; 8 nucleotides match TRBD1. Germline V gene sequence: CDR1 SQVTM, CDR2 ANQGSEA. The CDR3 length is 15 residues. The junction had 15 bases not matched to a gene; V was cut back by 8 bases and J by 4 bases. The CDR3 sequence is CSCFHRGESGTEAFF. In nucleotides, the CDR3 is TGCAGCTGTTTCCACAGGGGGGAGAGCGGCACTGAAGCTTTCTTT.